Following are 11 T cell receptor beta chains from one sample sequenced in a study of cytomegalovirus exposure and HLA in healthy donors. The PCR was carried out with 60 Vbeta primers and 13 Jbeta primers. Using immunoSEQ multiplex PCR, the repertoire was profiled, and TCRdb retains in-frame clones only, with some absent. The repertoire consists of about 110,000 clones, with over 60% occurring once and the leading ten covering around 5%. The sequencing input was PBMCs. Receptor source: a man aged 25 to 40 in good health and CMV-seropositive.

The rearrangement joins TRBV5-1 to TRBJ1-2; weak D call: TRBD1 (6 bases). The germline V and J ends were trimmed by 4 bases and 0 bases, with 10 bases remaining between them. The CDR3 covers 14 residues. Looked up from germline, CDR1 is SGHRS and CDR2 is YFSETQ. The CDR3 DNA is TGCGCCAGCAGCCCGGACAGCACTAACTATGGCTACACCTTC. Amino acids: CASSPDSTNYGYTF.

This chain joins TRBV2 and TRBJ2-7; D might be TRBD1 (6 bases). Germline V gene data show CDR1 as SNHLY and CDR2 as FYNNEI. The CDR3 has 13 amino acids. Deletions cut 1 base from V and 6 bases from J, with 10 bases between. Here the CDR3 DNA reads TGTGCCAGCAGTGAAGACAGGGCGGGCGAGCAGTACTTC. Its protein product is CASSEDRAGEQYF. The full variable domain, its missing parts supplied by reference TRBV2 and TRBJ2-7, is EPEVTQTPSHQVTQMGQEVILRCVPISNHLYFYWYRQILGQKVEFLVSFYNNEISEKSEIFDDQFSVERPDGSNFTLKIRSTKLEDSAMYFCASSEDRAGEQYFGPGTRLTVT.

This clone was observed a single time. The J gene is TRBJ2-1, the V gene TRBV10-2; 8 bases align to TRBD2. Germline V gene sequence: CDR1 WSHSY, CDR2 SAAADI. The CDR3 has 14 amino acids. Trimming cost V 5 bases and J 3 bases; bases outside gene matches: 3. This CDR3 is CASSLAGGYNEQFF. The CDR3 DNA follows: TGCGCCAGCAGTTTGGCGGGGGGCTACAATGAGCAGTTCTTC.

In nucleotides, the CDR3 is TGTGCCAGCAGTTACTCCCAGGCCCTATTAGAGACCCAGTACTTC. Protein: CASSYSQALLETQYF. J is TRBJ2-5 and V is TRBV6-5; D remains unclear. Germline CDR1 and CDR2: MNHEY and SVGAGI. Between the trimmed V and J ends, which lost 0 bases and 4 bases, there was a span of 12 bases. This CDR3 comprises 15 residues.

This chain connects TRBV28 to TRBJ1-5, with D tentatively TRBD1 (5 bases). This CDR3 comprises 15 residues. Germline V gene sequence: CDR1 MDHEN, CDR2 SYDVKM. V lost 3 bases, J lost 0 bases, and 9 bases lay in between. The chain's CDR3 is CASSFAGVSNQPQHF. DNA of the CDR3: TGTGCCAGCAGTTTTGCGGGGGTTAGCAATCAGCCCCAGCATTTT.

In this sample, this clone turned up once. This CDR3 reads CASSLVAGLGELFF. DNA of the CDR3: TGCGCCAGCAGCTTGGTGGCAGGGTTAGGGGAGCTGTTTTTT. The chain joins TRBV5-1 to TRBJ2-2, with D perhaps TRBD1 (5 bases). This CDR3 is built from 14 residues. Trimming removed 0 bases from V and 8 bases from J, with 11 bases in between. CDR1 and CDR2 (germline): SGHRS, YFSETQ.

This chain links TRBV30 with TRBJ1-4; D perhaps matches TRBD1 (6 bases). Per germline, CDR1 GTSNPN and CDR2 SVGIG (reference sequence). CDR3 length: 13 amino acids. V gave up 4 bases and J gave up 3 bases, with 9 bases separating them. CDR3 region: CAWTGAANEKLFF. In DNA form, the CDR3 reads TGTGCCTGGACAGGGGCAGCTAATGAAAAACTGTTTTTT.

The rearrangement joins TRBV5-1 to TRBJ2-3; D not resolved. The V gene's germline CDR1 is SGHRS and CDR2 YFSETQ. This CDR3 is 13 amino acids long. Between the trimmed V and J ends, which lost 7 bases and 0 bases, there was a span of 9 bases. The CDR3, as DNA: TGCGCCAGCGGATCGACAAGCACAGATACGCAGTATTTT. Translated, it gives CASGSTSTDTQYF.

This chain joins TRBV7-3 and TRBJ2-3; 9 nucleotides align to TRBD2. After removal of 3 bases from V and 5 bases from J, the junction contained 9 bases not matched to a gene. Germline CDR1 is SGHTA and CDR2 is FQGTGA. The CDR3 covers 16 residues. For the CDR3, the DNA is TGTGCCAGCAGCTTTCTAGCGGGGAGGGGAGAAGATACGCAGTATTTT. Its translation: CASSFLAGRGEDTQYF.

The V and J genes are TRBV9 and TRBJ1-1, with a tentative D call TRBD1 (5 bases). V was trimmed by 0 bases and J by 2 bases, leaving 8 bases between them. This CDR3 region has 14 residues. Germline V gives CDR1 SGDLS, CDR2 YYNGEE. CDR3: CASSVGGSNTEAFF. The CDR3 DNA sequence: TGTGCCAGCAGCGTAGGGGGCAGCAACACTGAAGCTTTCTTT.

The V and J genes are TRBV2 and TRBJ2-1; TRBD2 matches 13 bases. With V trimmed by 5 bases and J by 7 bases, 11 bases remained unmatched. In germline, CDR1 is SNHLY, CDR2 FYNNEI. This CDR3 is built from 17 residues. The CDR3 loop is CASSTRTSGGELNEQFF. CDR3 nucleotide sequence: TGTGCCAGCAGTACGAGGACTAGCGGGGGAGAGTTGAATGAGCAGTTCTTC.